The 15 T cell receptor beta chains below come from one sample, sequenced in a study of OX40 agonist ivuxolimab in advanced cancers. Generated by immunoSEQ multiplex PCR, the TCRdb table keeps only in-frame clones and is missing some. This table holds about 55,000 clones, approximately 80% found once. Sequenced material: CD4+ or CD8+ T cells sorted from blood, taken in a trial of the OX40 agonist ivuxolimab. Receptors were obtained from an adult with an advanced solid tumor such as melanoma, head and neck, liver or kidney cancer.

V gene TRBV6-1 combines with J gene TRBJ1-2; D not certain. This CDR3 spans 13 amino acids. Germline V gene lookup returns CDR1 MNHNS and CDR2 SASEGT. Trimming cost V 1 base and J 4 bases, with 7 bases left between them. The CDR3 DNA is TGTGCCAGCAGTGAAGGACACGGCTATGGCTACACCTTC. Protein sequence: CASSEGHGYGYTF.

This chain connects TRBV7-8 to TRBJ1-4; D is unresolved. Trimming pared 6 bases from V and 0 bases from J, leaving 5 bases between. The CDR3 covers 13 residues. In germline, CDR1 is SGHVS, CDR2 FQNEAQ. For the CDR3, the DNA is TGTGCCAGCAGACACCCAACTAATGAAAAACTGTTTTTT. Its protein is CASRHPTNEKLFF. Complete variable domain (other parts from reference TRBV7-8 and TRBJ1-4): GAGVSQSPRYKVAKRGQDVALRCDPISGHVSLFWYQQALGQGPEFLTYFQNEAQLDKSGLPSDRFFAERPEGSVSTLKIQRTQQEDSAVYLCASRHPTNEKLFFGSGTQLSVL.

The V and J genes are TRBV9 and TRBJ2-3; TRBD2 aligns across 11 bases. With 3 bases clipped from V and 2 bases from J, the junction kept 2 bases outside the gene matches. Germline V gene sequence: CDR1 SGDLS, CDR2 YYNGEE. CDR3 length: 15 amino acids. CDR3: CASSGSGRATDTQYF. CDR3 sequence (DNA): TGTGCCAGCAGCGGTAGCGGGAGGGCCACAGATACGCAGTATTTT.

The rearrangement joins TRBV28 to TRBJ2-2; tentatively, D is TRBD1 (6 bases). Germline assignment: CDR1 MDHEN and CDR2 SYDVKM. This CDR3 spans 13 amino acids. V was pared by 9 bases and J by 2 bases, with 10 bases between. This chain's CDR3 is CASRTENTGELFF. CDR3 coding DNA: TGTGCCAGTCGGACAGAAAACACCGGGGAGCTGTTTTTT.

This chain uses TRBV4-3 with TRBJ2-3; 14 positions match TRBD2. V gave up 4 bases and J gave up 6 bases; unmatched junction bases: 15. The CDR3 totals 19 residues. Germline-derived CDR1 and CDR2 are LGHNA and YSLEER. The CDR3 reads CASSLDVLATSGGADTQYF. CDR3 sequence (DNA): TGCGCCAGCAGCCTGGACGTCTTGGCGACTAGCGGGGGGGCCGATACGCAGTATTTT.

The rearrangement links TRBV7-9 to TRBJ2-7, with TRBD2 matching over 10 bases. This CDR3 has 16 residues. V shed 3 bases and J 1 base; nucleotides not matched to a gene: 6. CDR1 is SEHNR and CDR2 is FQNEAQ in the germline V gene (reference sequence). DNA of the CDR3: TGTGCCAGCAGCTTCCTGGGACTAGCGAAATCCTACGAGCAGTACTTC. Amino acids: CASSFLGLAKSYEQYF.

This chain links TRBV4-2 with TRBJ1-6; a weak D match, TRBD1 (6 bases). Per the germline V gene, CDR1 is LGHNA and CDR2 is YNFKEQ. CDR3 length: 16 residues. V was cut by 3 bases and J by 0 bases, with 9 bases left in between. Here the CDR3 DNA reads TGTGCCAGCAGCCAGGACAGTAGCTCCTATAATTCACCCCTCCACTTT. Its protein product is CASSQDSSSYNSPLHF.

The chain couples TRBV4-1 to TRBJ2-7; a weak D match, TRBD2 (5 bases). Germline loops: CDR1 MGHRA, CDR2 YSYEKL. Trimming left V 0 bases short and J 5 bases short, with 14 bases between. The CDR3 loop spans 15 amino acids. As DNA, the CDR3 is TGCGCCAGCAGCCAAGACCCGGGGTCGTTTGACGAGCAGTACTTC. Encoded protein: CASSQDPGSFDEQYF.

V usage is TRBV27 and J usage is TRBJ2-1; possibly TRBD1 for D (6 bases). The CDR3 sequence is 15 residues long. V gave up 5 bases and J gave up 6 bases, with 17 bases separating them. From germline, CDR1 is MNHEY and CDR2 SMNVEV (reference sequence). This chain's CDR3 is CASSPRALGGNEQFF. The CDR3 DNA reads TGTGCCAGCAGTCCGAGGGCCTTAGGGGGCAATGAGCAGTTCTTC.

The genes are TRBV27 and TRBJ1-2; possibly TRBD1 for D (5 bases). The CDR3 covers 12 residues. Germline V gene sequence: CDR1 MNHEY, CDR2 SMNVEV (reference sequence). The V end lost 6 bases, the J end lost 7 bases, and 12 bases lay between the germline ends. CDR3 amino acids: CASSRRGAGYTF. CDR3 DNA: TGTGCCAGCAGCCGGAGGGGTGCTGGCTACACCTTC.

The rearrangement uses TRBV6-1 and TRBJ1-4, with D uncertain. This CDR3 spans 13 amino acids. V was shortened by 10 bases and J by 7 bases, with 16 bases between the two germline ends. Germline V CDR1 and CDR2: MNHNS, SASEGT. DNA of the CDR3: TGTGCCACCCTTCAGCACGGTAGTGAAAAACTGTTTTTT. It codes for CATLQHGSEKLFF.

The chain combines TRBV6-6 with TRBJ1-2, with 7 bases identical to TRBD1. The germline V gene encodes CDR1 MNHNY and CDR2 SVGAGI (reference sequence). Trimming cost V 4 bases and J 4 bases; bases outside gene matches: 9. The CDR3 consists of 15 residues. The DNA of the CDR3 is TGTGCCAGCAGTTCTGACAGGGCGGTTGCCTATGGCTACACCTTC. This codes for CASSSDRAVAYGYTF.

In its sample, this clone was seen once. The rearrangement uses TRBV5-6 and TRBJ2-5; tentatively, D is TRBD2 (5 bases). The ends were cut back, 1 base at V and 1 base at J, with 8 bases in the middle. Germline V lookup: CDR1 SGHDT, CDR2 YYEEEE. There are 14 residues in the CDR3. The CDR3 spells CASSLSGTQETQYF. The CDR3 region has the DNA TGTGCCAGCAGCTTGAGCGGTACCCAAGAGACCCAGTACTTC.

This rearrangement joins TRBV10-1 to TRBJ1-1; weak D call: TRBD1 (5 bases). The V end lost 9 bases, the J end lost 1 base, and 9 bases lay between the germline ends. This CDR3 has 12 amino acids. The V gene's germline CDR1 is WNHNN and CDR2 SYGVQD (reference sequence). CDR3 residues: CASSGENTEAFF. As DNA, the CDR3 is TGCGCCAGTTCGGGGGAGAACACTGAAGCTTTCTTT.

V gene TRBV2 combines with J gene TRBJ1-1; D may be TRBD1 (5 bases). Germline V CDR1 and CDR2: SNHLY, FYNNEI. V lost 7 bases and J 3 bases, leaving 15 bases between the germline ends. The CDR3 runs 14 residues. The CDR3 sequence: CASTLVRVHTEAFF. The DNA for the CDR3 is TGTGCCAGCACCCTCGTCAGGGTGCACACTGAAGCTTTCTTT.